The text below deals with one TCR beta chain. Its target is unknown. The read gets to within 3 residues of the CDR3 end, and the germline J gene fills in the rest. The sample originates from a study of T cells in women clearing cervical HPV infection. Study details: Controls gave blood once infection was undetectable; cases at lesion identification.

Produced via immunoSEQ multiplex PCR; TCRdb's table is partial and in-frame only. Seen in this sample are 20,000 to 25,000 clones; the ten most common clones hold roughly 7%. Study-wide results and limits: Richness plus V gene abundances separated cases from controls with AUC about 0.8. Cases carried less TRBV6-7 than controls: 0.11% versus 0.16%. CIN3+ cases had significantly higher TCR repertoire richness than controls, but evenness did not differ.

This CDR3 is 13 amino acids long. Germline values: CDR1 MNHEY, CDR2 SVGEGT. This TCR derives from a woman aged 18 to 75 with a cervical HPV16 infection that either progressed to CIN3+ or cleared (not recorded which). The specimen sequenced was blood buffy coat. This chain connects TRBV6-2 or TRBV6-3 to TRBJ2-6, with a tentative D call TRBD1 (6 bases). The covered CDR3 bases are TGTGCCAGCAGTTACGACAGGCCCAGTATC. Protein sequence: CASSYDRPSI. The CDR3 in full is CASSYDRPSILTF.